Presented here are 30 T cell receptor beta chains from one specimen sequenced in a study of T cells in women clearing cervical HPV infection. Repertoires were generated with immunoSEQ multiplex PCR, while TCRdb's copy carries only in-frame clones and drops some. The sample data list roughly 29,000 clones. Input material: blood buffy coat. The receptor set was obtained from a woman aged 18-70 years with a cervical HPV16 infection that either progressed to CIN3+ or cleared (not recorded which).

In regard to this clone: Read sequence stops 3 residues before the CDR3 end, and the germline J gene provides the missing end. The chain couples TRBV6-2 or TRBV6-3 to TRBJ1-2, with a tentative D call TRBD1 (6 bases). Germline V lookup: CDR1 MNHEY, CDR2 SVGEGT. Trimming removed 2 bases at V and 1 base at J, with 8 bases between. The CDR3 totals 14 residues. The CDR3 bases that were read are TGTGCCAGCAGTTACCAGGGGCGTAACTATGGC. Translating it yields CASSYQGRNYG. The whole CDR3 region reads CASSYQGRNYGYTF.

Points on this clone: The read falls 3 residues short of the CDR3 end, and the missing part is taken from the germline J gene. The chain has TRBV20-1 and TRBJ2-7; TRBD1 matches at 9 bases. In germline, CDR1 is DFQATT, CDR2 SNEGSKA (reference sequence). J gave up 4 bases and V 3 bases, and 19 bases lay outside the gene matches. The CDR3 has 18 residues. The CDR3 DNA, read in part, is TGCAGTGCTAGGATCATACGGGACAGGGAGGCTTTGCGGTACGAG. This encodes CSARIIRDREALRYE. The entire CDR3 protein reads CSARIIRDREALRYEQYF.

CDR3 amino acids: CASSTNGGGSTDTQYF. CDR3 DNA, as far as it was read: TGTGCCAGCAGCACCAATGGGGGGGGAAGCACAGATACG. V gene TRBV7-6 combines with J gene TRBJ2-3; the match to TRBD2 covers 7 bases. The missing CDR3 end, 3 residues past where the read stops, is filled in from the germline J gene. The V gene's germline CDR1 is SGHVS and CDR2 FNYEAQ. This CDR3 is built from 16 residues. With V trimmed by 5 bases and J by 0 bases, 8 bases remained unmatched.

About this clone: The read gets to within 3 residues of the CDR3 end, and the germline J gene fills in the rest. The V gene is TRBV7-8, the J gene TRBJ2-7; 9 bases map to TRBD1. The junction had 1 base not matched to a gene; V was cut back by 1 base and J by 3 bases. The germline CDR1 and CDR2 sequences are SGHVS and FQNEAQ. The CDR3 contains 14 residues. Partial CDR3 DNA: TGTGCCAGCAGCTTAGTGGACAGGGGCTACGAG. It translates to CASSLVDRGYE. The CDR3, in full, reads CASSLVDRGYEQYF.

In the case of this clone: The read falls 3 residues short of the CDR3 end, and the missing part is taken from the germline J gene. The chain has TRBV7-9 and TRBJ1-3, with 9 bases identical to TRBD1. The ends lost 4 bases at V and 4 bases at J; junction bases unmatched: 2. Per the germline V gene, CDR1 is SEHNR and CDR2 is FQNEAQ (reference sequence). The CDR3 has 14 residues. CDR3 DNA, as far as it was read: TGTGCCAGCAGCTGGACAGGGGCCGGAAACACC. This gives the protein CASSWTGAGNT. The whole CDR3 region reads CASSWTGAGNTIYF.

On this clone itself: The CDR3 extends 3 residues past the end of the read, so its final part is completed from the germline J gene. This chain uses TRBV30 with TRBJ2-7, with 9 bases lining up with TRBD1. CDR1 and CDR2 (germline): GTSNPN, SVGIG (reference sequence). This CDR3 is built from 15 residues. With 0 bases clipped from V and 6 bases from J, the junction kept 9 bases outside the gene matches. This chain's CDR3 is CAWSVGGQGYGEQYF. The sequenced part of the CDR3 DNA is TGTGCCTGGAGTGTAGGGGGACAGGGATATGGCGAG.

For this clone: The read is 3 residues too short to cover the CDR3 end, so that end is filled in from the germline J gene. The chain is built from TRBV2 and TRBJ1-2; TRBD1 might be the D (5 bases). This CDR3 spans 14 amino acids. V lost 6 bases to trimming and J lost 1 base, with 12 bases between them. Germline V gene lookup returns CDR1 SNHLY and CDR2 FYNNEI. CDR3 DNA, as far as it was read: TGTGCCAGCAGGTTGCGGGGCCTTAACTATGGC. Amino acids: CASRLRGLNYG. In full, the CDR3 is CASRLRGLNYGYTF.

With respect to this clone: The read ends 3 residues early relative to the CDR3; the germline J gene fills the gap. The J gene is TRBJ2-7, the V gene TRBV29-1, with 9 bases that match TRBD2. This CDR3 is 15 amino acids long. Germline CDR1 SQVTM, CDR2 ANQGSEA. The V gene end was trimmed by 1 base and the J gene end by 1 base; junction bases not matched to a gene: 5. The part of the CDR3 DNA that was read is TGCAGCGTTGAAGTTTGGGCGGGGGGGTCCTACGAG. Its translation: CSVEVWAGGSYE. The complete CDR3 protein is CSVEVWAGGSYEQYF.

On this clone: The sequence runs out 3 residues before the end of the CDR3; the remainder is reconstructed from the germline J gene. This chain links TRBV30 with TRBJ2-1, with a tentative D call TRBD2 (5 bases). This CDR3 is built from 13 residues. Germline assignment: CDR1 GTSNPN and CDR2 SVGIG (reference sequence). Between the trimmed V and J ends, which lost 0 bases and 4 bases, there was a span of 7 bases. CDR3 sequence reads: CAWSVTRYNEQFF. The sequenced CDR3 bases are TGTGCCTGGAGTGTAACTAGGTACAATGAG.

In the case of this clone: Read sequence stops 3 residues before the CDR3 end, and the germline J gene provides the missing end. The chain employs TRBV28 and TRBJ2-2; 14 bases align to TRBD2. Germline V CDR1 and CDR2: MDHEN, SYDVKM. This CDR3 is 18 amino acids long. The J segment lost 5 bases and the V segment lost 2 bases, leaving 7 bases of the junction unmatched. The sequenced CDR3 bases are TGTGCCAGCAGTTTACCCCCGGGACTAGCGGGAGTAACCGGGGAG. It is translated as CASSLPPGLAGVTGE. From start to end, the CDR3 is CASSLPPGLAGVTGELFF. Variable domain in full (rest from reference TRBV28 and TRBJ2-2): DVKVTQSSRYLVKRTGEKVFLECVQDMDHENMFWYRQDPGLGLRLIYFSYDVKMKEKGDIPEGYSVSREKKERFSLILESASTNQTSMYLCASSLPPGLAGVTGELFFGEGSRLTVL.

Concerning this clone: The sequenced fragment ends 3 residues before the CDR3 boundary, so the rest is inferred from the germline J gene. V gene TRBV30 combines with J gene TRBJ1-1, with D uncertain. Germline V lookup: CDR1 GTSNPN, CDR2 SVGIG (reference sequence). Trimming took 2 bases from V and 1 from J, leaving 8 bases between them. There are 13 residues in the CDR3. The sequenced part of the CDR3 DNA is TGTGCCTGGAGTAGAGGGCAGAACACTGAA. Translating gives CAWSRGQNTE. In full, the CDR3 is CAWSRGQNTEAFF.

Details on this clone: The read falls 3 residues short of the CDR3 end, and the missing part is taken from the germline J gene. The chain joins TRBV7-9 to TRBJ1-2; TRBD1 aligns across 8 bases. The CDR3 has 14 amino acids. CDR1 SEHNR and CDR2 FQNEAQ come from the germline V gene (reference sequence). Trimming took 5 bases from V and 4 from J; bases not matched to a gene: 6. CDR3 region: CASSRSGTGYGYTF. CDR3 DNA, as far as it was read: TGTGCCAGCAGCAGATCCGGGACAGGCTATGGC.

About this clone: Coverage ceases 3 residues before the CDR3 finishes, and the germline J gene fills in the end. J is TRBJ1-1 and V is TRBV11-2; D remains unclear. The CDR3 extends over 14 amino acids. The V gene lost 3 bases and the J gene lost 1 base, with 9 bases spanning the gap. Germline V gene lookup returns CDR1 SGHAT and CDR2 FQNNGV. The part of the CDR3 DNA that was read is TGTGCCAGCAGCTTCGTCAAAGGGAACACTGAA. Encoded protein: CASSFVKGNTE. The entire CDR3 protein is CASSFVKGNTEAFF.

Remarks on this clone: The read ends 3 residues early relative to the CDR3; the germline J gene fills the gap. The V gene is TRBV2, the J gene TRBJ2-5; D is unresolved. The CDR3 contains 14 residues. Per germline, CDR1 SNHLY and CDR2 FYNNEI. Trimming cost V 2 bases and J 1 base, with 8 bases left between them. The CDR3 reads CASSELTVQETQYF. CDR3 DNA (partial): TGTGCCAGCAGTGAATTAACAGTCCAAGAGACC.

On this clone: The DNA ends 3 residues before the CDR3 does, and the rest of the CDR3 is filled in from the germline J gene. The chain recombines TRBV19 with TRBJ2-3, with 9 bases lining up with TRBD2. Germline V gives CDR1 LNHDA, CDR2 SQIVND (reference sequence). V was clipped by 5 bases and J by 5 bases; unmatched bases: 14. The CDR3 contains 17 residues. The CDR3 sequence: CASSFSSTSGRRDTQYF. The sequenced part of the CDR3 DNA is TGTGCCAGTAGTTTCTCCTCGACTAGCGGACGAAGAGATACG.

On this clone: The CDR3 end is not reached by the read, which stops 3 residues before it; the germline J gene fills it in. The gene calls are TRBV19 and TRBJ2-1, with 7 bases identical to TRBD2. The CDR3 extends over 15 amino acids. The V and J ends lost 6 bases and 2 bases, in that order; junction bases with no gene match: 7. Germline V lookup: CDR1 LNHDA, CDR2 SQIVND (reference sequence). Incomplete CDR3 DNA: TGTGCCAGTAGCCCAGCGGGGATCACCTACAATGAG. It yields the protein CASSPAGITYNE. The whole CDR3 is CASSPAGITYNEQFF.

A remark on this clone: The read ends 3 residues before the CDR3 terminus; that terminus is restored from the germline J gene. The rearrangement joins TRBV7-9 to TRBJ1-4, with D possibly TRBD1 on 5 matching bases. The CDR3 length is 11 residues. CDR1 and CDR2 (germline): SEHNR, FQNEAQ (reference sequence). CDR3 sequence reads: CASRAQDKLFF. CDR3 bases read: TGTGCCAGCAGGGCACAGGACAAA.

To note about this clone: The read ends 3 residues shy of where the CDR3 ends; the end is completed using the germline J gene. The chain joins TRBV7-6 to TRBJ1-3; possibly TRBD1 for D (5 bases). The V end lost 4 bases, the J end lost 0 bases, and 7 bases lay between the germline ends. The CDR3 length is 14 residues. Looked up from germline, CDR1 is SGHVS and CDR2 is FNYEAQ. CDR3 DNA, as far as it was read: TGTGCCAGCAGCTCAGGGAGCTCTGGAAACACC. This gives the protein CASSSGSSGNT. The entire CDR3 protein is CASSSGSSGNTIYF.

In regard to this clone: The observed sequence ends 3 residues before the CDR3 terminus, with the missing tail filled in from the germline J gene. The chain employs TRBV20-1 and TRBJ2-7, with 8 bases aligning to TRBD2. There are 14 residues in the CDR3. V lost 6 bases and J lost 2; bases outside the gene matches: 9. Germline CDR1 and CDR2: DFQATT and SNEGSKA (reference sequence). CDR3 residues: CSASSGDTTYEQYF. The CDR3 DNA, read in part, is TGCAGTGCGAGTAGCGGGGACACTACCTACGAG.

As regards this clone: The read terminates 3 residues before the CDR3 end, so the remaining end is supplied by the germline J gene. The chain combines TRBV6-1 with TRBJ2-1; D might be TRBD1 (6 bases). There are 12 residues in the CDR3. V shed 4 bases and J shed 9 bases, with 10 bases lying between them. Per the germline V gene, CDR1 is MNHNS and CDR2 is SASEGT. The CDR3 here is CASSAQGTEQFF. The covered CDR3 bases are TGTGCCAGCAGTGCCCAGGGGACTGAG.

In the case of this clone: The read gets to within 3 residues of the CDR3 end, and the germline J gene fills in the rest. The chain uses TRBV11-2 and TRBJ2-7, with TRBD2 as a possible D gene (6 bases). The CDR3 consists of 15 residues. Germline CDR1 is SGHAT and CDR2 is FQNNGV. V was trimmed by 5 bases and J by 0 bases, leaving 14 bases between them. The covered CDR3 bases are TGTGCCAGCAGCCGTAGCGGTACAACCTCCTACGAG. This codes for CASSRSGTTSYE. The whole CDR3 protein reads CASSRSGTTSYEQYF.

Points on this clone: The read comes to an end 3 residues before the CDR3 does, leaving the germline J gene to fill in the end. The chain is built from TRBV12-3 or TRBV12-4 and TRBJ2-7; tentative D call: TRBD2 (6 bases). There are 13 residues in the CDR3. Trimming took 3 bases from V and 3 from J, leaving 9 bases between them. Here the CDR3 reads CASSLQGGYEQYF. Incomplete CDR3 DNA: TGTGCCAGCAGTTTGCAGGGAGGCTACGAG.

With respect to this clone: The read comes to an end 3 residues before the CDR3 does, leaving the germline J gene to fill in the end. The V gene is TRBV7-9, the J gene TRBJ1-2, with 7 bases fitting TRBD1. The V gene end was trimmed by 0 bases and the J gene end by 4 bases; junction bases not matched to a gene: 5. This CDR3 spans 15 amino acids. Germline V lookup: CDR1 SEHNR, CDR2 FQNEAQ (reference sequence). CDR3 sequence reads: CASSLARQGGYGYTF. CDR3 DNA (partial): TGTGCCAGCAGCTTAGCTAGACAGGGTGGCTATGGC.

The CDR3: CSVGRRRGPEAFF. The part of the CDR3 DNA that was read is TGCAGCGTTGGAAGACGGAGGGGTCCCGAA. This rearrangement joins TRBV29-1 to TRBJ1-1, with a weak D call TRBD1 (5 bases). The CDR3 end lies 3 residues beyond the end of the read and is filled in from the germline J gene. The germline V gene has CDR1 SQVTM and CDR2 ANQGSEA. CDR3 size: 13 residues.

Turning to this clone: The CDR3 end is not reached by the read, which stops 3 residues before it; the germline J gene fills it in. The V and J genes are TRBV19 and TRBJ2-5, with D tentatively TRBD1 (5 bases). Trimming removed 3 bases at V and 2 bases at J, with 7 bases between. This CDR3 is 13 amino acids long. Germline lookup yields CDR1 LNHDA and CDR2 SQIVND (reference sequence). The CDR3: CASSIRGQETQYF. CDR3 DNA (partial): TGTGCCAGTAGTATTAGGGGTCAAGAGACC.

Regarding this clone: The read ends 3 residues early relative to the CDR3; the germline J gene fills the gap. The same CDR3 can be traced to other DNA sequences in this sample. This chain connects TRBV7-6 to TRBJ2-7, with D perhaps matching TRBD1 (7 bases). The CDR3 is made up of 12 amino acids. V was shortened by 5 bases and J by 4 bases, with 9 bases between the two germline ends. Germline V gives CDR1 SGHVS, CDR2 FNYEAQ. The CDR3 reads CASSPGGYEQYF. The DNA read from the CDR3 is TGTGCCAGCAGCCCAGGGGGGTACGAG.

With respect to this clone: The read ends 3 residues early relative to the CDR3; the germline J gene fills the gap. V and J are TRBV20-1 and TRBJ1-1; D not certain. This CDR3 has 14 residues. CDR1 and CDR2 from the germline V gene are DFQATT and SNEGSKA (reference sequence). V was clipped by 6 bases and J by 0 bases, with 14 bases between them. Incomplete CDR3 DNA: TGCAGTGCCACACCCCAGAAAATGAACACTGAA. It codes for CSATPQKMNTE. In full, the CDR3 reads CSATPQKMNTEAFF.

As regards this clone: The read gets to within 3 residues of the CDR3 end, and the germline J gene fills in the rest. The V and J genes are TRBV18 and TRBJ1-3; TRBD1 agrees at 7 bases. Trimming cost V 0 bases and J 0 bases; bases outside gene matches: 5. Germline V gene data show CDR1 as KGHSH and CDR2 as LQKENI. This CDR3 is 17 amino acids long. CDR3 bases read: TGTGCCAGCTCACCACCAGACAGGGTAGGCTCTGGAAACACC. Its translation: CASSPPDRVGSGNT. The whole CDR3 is CASSPPDRVGSGNTIYF.

CDR3 protein: CASSSLTGDQPQHF. The sequenced part of the CDR3 DNA is TGTGCCAGCAGTTCCCTGACAGGGGATCAGCCC. V and J are TRBV6-2 or TRBV6-3 and TRBJ1-5, with 8 bases that match TRBD1. The read is 3 residues too short to cover the CDR3 end, so that end is filled in from the germline J gene. The CDR3 has 14 amino acids. The germline CDR1 and CDR2 sequences are MNHEY and SVGEGT. The V gene end was trimmed by 4 bases and the J gene end by 5 bases; junction bases not matched to a gene: 4.

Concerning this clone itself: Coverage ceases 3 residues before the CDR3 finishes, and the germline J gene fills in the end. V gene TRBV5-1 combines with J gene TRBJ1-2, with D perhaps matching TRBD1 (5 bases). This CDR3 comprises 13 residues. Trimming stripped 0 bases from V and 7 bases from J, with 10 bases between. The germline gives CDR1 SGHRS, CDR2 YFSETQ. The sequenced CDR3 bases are TGCGCCAGCAGCTTGGCCTGGGGGGGTGGC. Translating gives CASSLAWGGG. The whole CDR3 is CASSLAWGGGYTF.